The 10 T cell receptor beta chains in this list originate from one sample, sequenced in a study of technical replicates of blood from a handful of donors. Here immunoSEQ multiplex PCR was the method, and the copy in TCRdb shows in-frame clones only, minus some. The table records more than 75,000 clones, almost 97% of them present only once. The sample was T cells isolated from PBMCs. The receptors originated from a human donor in good health.

For the CDR3, the DNA is TGCAGCGTTGAGCGGGCCGGGGAGCTGTTTTTT. Amino acids: CSVERAGELFF. The chain joins TRBV29-1 to TRBJ2-2; D perhaps matches TRBD2 (5 bases). Trimming took 3 bases from V and 6 from J, leaving 5 bases between them. The CDR3 consists of 11 residues. In germline, CDR1 is SQVTM, CDR2 ANQGSEA.

The chain uses TRBV4-2 and TRBJ2-5; D perhaps matches TRBD2 (6 bases). With 5 bases removed from V and 7 bases from J, the gap between germline ends came to 17 bases. The CDR3 extends over 14 amino acids. Per the germline V gene, CDR1 is LGHNA and CDR2 is YNFKEQ. The CDR3 reads CASSSRDSLTTQYF. The CDR3 nucleotides are TGTGCCAGCAGCTCCCGGGACTCCTTAACGACCCAGTACTTC.

The chain recombines TRBV5-1 with TRBJ2-7; 9 bases line up with TRBD1. Trimming at V came to 0 bases and at J to 5 bases, leaving 9 bases not matched to a gene. The CDR3 spans 16 residues. The germline V gene has CDR1 SGHRS and CDR2 YFSETQ. CDR3 region: CASSLVPRTGDDEQYF. The CDR3 nucleotides read TGCGCCAGCAGCTTGGTCCCTAGGACAGGGGACGACGAGCAGTACTTC.

The rearrangement uses TRBV5-1 and TRBJ2-2, with 9 bases fitting TRBD2. V lost 4 bases and J lost 6; bases outside the gene matches: 13. CDR3 length equals 17 residues. Germline values: CDR1 SGHRS, CDR2 YFSETQ. CDR3 sequence (DNA): TGCGCCAGCAGCCTGATGTCCTCTAGCGGGATCGCCGGGGAGCTGTTTTTT. Translation gives CASSLMSSSGIAGELFF.

The V call is TRBV9, the J call TRBJ2-1, with D perhaps TRBD2 (5 bases). With 10 bases removed from V and 3 bases from J, the gap between germline ends came to 17 bases. From germline, CDR1 is SGDLS and CDR2 YYNGEE. CDR3 length: 14 residues. CDR3 nucleotide sequence: TGTGCCTCCTCCCAGAGCGGCTACTACAATGAGCAGTTCTTC. It encodes CASSQSGYYNEQFF.

The chain couples TRBV9 to TRBJ1-3, with D uncertain. V shed 0 bases and J shed 0 bases, with 10 bases lying between them. From germline, CDR1 is SGDLS and CDR2 YYNGEE. The CDR3 spans 16 residues. The DNA for the CDR3 is TGTGCCAGCAGCGTAGGGCTCCGGGACTCTGGAAACACCATATATTTT. This codes for CASSVGLRDSGNTIYF.

CDR3 protein: CASSYGLAPSSYEQYF. As DNA, the CDR3 is TGTGCCAGCAGCTACGGTCTAGCGCCGAGCTCCTACGAGCAGTACTTC. The chain recombines TRBV14 with TRBJ2-7; D might be TRBD2 (6 bases). Per the germline V gene, CDR1 is SGHDN and CDR2 is FVKESK. The CDR3 is 16 amino acids. Trimming cost V 5 bases and J 0 bases, with 17 bases left between them.

This clone has just one count. The chain recombines TRBV28 with TRBJ2-7; 8 bases are shared with TRBD2. Germline CDR1 is MDHEN and CDR2 is SYDVKM. This CDR3 comprises 16 residues. After removal of 3 bases from V and 5 bases from J, the junction contained 12 bases not matched to a gene. CDR3 DNA: TGTGCCAGCAGTTTTATGGAATCGGGAGGGCCTCACGAGCAGTACTTC. It yields the protein CASSFMESGGPHEQYF. Variable domain in full (rest from reference TRBV28 and TRBJ2-7): DVKVTQSSRYLVKRTGEKVFLECVQDMDHENMFWYRQDPGLGLRLIYFSYDVKMKEKGDIPEGYSVSREKKERFSLILESASTNQTSMYLCASSFMESGGPHEQYFGPGTRLTVT.

The V call is TRBV19, the J call TRBJ2-2; D not resolved. The CDR3 contains 14 residues. Germline V CDR1 and CDR2: LNHDA, SQIVND (reference sequence). Trimming removed 3 bases from V and 4 bases from J, with 9 bases in between. The CDR3 DNA follows: TGTGCCAGTAGTATGAGCCGCGGCACCGGGGAGCTGTTTTTT. Translation: CASSMSRGTGELFF.

The J gene is TRBJ1-1, the V gene TRBV5-6, with D possibly matching TRBD1 (6 bases). V was shortened by 7 bases and J by 4 bases, with 11 bases between the two germline ends. Germline CDR1 reads SGHDT; CDR2 reads YYEEEE. CDR3 length: 12 amino acids. The CDR3 here is CASGTGTTEAFF. The CDR3 DNA is TGTGCCAGCGGTACAGGGACCACTGAAGCTTTCTTT.